This T cell receptor beta chain was identified in a study of cytomegalovirus exposure and HLA in healthy donors. General study points: In a later analysis, common viral pathogens appeared linked to several of the most significant clusters.

The PCR employed 60 Vbeta primers together with 13 Jbeta primers. Sequencing used immunoSEQ multiplex PCR; TCRdb keeps in-frame clones, though not all of them. This listing includes approximately 140,000 clones. On this clone: Its cognate antigen is unknown.

The V gene lost 4 bases and the J gene lost 0 bases, with 14 bases spanning the gap. CDR1 and CDR2 (germline): SGHTS, YDEGEE. The CDR3 extends over 16 amino acids. The sequenced material came from PBMCs. The TCR originated in a woman aged 18-29 years in good health and CMV-seronegative. The V and J genes are TRBV5-8 and TRBJ1-5, with D maybe TRBD1 (6 bases). The CDR3 here is CASSLWTAYSNQPQHF. The CDR3 DNA is TGTGCCAGCAGCCTTTGGACAGCTTATAGCAATCAGCCCCAGCATTTT. The full variable domain, with the rest looked up from reference TRBV5-8 and TRBJ1-5, is EAGVTQSPTHLIKTRGQQATLRCSPISGHTSVYWYQQALGLGLQFLLWYDEGEERNRGNFPPRFSGRQFPNYSSELNVNALELEDSALYLCASSLWTAYSNQPQHFGDGTRLSIL.